This T cell receptor beta chain stems from a study of T-cell reconstitution after alpha-beta-depleted transplantation in children. This clonotype has just one count. The library targeted TCRbeta and was prepared with unique molecular identifiers. TCRdb passed the PCR reads through MiXCR, listing each CDR3 protein once. The sample includes some 500,000 distinct CDR3 sequences, 30% to 35% of them seen just once. There are 15 residues in the CDR3. The trim removed 4 bases at V and 8 bases at J, leaving 13 bases unmatched. CDR1 is MNHEY, CDR2 SVGAGI, per germline. The rearrangement links TRBV6-5 to TRBJ1-1; 7 positions match TRBD1. The source material was PBMCs from the stem cell graft donor, sampled from the stem cell graft. This sequence originates from a human donor who donated a stem cell graft to a child with aplastic anemia. The chain's CDR3 is CASSLPKQGTPEAFF. In DNA form, the CDR3 reads TGTGCCAGCAGTTTACCCAAACAGGGGACCCCAGAAGCTTTCTTT.